The TCR beta chain described here comes from a study of radiotherapy plus CTLA-4 blockade in lung cancer. In the study overall: An objective response was seen in about a sixth of patients, and disease control in around 33%.

Sequencing used immunoSEQ multiplex PCR; TCRdb keeps in-frame clones, though not all of them. The sample comprises some 100,000 clones, 78% of which are singletons, and over 4% rests with the top ten. Study findings and constraints: Interferon-beta, together with early blood T cell clone dynamics, reportedly best predicted response. TCR clones originating in tumors grew in number in blood after radiotherapy plus ipilimumab.

The trim removed 0 bases at V and 2 bases at J, leaving 4 bases unmatched. The CDR3 is made up of 16 amino acids. The V gene's germline CDR1 is MNHNY and CDR2 SVGAGI (reference sequence). Focal radiation and CTLA-4 blockade (ipilimumab) were tested in chemo-refractory metastatic non-small-cell lung cancer patients. Turning to this clone: Antigen specificity is unknown.

The TCR sequence derives from a human donor with non-small cell lung cancer who had a partial response to radiotherapy plus ipilimumab. The sequenced sample was peripheral blood, obtained from a patient treated with radiotherapy plus ipilimumab. The chain recombines TRBV6-6 with TRBJ1-5; 7 bases line up with TRBD1. This chain's CDR3 is CASSYSRQGRNQPQHF. The CDR3 DNA reads TGTGCCAGCAGTTACTCTCGACAGGGTCGCAATCAGCCCCAGCATTTT.